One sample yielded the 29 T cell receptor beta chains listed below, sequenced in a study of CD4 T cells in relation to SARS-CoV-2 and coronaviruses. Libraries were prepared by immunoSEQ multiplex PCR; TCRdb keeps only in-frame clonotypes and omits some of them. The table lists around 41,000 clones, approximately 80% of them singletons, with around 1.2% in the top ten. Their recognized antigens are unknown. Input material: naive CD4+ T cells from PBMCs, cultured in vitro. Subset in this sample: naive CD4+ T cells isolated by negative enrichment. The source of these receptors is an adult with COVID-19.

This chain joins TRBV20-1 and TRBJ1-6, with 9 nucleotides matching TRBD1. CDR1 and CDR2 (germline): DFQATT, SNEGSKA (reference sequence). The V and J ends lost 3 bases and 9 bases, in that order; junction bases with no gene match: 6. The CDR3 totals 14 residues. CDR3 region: CSASIGDRVSPLHF. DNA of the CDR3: TGCAGTGCTAGTATCGGGGACAGGGTTTCACCCCTCCACTTT.

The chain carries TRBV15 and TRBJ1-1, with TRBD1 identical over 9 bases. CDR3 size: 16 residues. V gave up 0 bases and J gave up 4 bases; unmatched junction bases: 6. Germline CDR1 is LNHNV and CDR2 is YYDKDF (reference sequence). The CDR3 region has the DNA TGTGCCACCAGCAGAGAAATAATGACAGGGGGCACTGAAGCTTTCTTT. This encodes CATSREIMTGGTEAFF. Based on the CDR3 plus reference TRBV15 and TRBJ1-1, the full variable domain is DAMVIQNPRYQVTQFGKPVTLSCSQTLNHNVMYWYQQKSSQAPKLLFHYYDKDFNNEADTPDNFQSRRPNTSFCFLDIRSPGLGDTAMYLCATSREIMTGGTEAFFGQGTRLTVV.

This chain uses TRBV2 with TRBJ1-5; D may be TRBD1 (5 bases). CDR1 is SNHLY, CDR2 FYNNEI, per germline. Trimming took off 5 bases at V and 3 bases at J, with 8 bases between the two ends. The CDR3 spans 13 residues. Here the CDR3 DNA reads TGTGCCAGCAGTCAGGGCTTCAATCAGCCCCAGCATTTT. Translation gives CASSQGFNQPQHF. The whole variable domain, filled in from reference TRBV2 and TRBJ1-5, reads EPEVTQTPSHQVTQMGQEVILRCVPISNHLYFYWYRQILGQKVEFLVSFYNNEISEKSEIFDDQFSVERPDGSNFTLKIRSTKLEDSAMYFCASSQGFNQPQHFGDGTRLSIL.

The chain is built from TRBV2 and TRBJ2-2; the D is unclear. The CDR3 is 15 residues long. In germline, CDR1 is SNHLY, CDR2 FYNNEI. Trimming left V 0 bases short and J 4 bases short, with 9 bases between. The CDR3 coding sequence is TGTGCCAGCAGTGAAGCCCGGGCCCGCACCGGGGAGCTGTTTTTT. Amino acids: CASSEARARTGELFF. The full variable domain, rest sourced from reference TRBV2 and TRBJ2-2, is EPEVTQTPSHQVTQMGQEVILRCVPISNHLYFYWYRQILGQKVEFLVSFYNNEISEKSEIFDDQFSVERPDGSNFTLKIRSTKLEDSAMYFCASSEARARTGELFFGEGSRLTVL.

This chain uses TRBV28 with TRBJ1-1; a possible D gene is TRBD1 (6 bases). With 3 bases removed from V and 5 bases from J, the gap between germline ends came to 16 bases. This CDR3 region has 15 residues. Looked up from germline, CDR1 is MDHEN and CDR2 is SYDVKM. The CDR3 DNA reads TGTGCCAGCAGTTTGATGTCGAGGGGGGGGACTGAAGCTTTCTTT. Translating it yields CASSLMSRGGTEAFF.

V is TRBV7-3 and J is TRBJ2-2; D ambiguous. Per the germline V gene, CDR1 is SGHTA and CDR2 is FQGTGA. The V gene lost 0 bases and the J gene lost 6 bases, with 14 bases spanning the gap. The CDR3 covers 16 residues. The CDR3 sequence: CASSLTWGPEAGELFF. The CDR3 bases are TGTGCCAGCAGCTTAACGTGGGGTCCTGAGGCCGGGGAGCTGTTTTTT.

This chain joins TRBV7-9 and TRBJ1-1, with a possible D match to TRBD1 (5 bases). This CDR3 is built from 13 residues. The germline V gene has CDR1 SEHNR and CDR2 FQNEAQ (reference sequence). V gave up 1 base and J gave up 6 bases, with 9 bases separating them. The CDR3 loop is CASSLDSGAEAFF. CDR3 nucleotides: TGTGCCAGCAGCTTAGATTCGGGGGCTGAAGCTTTCTTT.

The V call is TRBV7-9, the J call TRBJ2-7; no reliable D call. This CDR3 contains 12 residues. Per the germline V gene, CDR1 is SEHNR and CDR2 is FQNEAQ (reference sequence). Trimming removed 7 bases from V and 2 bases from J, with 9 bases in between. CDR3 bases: TGTGCCAGCACCACGAGGACCTACGAGCAGTACTTC. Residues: CASTTRTYEQYF.

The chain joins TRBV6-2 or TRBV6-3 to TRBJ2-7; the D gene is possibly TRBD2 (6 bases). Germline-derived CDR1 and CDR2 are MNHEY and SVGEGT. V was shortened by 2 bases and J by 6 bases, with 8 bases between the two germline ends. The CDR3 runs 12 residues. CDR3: CASSYSGSEQYF. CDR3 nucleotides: TGTGCCAGCAGTTACAGCGGGTCCGAGCAGTACTTC.

The CDR3 bases are TGTGCCAGCAGCCAAGGCCGGCAGGGGCCCCAGCATTTT. Encoded protein: CASSQGRQGPQHF. This chain joins TRBV3-1 (or the pseudogene TRBV3-2) and TRBJ1-5; D possibly corresponds to TRBD1 (5 bases). Germline assignment: CDR1 LGHDT and CDR2 YNNKEL (reference sequence). The ends were cut back, 1 base at V and 9 bases at J, with 10 bases in the middle. This CDR3 is 13 amino acids long.

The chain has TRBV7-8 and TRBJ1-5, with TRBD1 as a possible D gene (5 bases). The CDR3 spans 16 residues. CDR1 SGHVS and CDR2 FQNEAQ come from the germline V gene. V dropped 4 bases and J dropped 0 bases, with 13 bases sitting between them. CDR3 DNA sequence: TGTGCCAGCAGCTCCCAGGGATCGGTTAGCAATCAGCCCCAGCATTTT. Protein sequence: CASSSQGSVSNQPQHF.

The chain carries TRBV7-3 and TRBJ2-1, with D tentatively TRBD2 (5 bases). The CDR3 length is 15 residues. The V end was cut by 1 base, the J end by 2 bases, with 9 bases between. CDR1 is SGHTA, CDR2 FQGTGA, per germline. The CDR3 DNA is TGTGCCAGCAGCTTAAGTAGCGCGGCCTACAATGAGCAGTTCTTC. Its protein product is CASSLSSAAYNEQFF.

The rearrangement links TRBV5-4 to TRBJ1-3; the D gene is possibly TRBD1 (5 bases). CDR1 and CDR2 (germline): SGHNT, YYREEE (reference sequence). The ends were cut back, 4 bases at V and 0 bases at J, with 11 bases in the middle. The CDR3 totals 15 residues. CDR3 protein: CASSEGRDSGNTIYF. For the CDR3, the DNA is TGTGCCAGCAGCGAGGGACGAGACTCTGGAAACACCATATATTTT.

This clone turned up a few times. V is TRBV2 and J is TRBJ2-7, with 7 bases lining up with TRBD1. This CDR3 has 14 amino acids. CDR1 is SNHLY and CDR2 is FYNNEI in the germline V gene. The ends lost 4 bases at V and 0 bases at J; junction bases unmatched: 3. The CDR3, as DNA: TGTGCCAGCAGTGGACAGGGTAGCTCCTACGAGCAGTACTTC. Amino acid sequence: CASSGQGSSYEQYF.

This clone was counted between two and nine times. The CDR3 is CATAAEFAYEQYF. Written as DNA, the CDR3 is TGTGCCACGGCGGCCGAATTCGCCTACGAGCAGTACTTC. The J gene is TRBJ2-7, the V gene TRBV2; D is unresolved. The germline gives CDR1 SNHLY, CDR2 FYNNEI. CDR3 length equals 13 residues. Trimming took off 10 bases at V and 2 bases at J, with 15 bases between the two ends.

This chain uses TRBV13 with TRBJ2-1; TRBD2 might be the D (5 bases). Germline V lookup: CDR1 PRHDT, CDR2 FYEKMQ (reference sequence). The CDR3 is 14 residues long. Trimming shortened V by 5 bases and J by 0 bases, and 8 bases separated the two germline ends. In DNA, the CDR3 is TGTGCCAGCAGCGGCGGGCGCTCCTACAATGAGCAGTTCTTC. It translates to CASSGGRSYNEQFF.

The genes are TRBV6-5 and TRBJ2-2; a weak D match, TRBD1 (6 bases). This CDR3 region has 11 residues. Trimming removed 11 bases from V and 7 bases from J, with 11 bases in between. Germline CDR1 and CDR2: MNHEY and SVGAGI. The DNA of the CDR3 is TGTGCCTCATCCAGGGGCGGGGAGCTGTTTTTT. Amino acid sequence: CASSRGGELFF.

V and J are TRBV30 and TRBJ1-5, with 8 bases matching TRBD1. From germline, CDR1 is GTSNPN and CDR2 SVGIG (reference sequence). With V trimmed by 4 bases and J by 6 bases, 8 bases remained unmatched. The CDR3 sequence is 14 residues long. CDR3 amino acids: CAWTGTGHSQPQHF. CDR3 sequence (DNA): TGTGCCTGGACCGGGACAGGCCATTCTCAGCCCCAGCATTTT.

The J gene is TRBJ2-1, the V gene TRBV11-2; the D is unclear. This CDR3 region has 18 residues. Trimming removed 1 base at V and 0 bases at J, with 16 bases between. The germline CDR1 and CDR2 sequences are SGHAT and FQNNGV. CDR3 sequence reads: CASSLGNRYESSYNEQFF. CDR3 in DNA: TGTGCCAGCAGCTTAGGTAATCGGTATGAGAGCTCCTACAATGAGCAGTTCTTC.

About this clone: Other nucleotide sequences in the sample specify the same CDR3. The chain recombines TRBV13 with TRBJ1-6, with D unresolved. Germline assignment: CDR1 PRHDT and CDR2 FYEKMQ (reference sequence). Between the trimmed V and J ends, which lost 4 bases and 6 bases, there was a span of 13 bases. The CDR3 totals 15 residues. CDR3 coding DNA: TGTGCCAGCAGCTCAGCCACAGAAACTAATTCACCCCTCCACTTT. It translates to CASSSATETNSPLHF.

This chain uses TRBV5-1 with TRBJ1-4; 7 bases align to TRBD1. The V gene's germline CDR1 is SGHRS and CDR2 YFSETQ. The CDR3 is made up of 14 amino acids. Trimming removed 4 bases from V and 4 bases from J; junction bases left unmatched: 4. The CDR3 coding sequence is TGCGCCAGCAGCGGGGGACAGAGTAATGAAAAACTGTTTTTT. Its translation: CASSGGQSNEKLFF. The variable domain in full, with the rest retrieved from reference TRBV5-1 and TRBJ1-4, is KAGVTQTPRYLIKTRGQQVTLSCSPISGHRSVSWYQQTPGQGLQFLFEYFSETQRNKGNFPGRFSGRQFSNSRSEMNVSTLELGDSALYLCASSGGQSNEKLFFGSGTQLSVL.

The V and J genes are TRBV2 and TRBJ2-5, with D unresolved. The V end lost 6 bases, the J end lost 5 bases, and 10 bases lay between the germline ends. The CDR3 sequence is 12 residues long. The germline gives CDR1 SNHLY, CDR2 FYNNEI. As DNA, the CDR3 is TGTGCCAGCAGCCCCGCGAAGGAGACCCAGTACTTC. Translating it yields CASSPAKETQYF.

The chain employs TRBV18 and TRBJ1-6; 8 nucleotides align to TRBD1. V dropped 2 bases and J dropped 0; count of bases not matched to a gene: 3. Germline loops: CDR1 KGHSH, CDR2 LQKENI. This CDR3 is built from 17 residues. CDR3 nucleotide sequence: TGTGCCAGCTCACCAATCGGACAGGGCTCCTATAATTCACCCCTCCACTTT. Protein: CASSPIGQGSYNSPLHF.

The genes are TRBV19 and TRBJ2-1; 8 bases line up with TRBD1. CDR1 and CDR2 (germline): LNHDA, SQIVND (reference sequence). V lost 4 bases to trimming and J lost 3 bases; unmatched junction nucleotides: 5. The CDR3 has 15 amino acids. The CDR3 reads CASSTTGVGYNEQFF. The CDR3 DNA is TGTGCCAGTAGTACGACAGGGGTTGGCTACAATGAGCAGTTCTTC.

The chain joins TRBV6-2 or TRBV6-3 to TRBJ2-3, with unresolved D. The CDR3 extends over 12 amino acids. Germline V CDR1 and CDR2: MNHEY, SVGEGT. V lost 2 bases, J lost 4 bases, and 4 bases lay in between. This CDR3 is CASSYVPDTQYF. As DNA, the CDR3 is TGTGCCAGCAGTTACGTCCCAGATACGCAGTATTTT.

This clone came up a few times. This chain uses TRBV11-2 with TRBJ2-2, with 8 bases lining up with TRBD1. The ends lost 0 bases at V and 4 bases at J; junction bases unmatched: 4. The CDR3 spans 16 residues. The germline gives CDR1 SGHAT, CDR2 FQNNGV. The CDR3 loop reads CASSLDSGTGTGELFF. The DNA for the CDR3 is TGTGCCAGCAGCTTAGATTCGGGGACAGGCACCGGGGAGCTGTTTTTT. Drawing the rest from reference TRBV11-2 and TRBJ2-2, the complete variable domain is EAGVAQSPRYKIIEKRQSVAFWCNPISGHATLYWYQQILGQGPKLLIQFQNNGVVDDSQLPKDRFSAERLKGVDSTLKIQPAKLEDSAVYLCASSLDSGTGTGELFFGEGSRLTVL.

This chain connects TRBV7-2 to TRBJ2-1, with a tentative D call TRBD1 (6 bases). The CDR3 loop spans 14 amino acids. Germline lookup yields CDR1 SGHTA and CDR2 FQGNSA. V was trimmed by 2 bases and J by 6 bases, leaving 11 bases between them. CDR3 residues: CASSLLGAVNEQFF. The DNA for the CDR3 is TGTGCCAGCAGCTTACTGGGGGCTGTCAATGAGCAGTTCTTC.

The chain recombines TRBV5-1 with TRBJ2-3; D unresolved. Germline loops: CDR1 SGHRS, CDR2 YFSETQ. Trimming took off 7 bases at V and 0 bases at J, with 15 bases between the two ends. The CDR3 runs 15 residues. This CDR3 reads CASATDGTSTDTQYF. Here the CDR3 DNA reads TGCGCCAGCGCTACCGATGGAACTAGCACAGATACGCAGTATTTT.

The CDR3 loop reads CASSGSRQRDYEQYF. CDR3 coding DNA: TGTGCCAGCAGTGGCAGTCGGCAGAGAGACTACGAGCAGTACTTC. The chain recombines TRBV2 with TRBJ2-7; D is unresolved. With 4 bases removed from V and 3 bases from J, the gap between germline ends came to 16 bases. The CDR3 runs 15 residues. Per the germline V gene, CDR1 is SNHLY and CDR2 is FYNNEI.